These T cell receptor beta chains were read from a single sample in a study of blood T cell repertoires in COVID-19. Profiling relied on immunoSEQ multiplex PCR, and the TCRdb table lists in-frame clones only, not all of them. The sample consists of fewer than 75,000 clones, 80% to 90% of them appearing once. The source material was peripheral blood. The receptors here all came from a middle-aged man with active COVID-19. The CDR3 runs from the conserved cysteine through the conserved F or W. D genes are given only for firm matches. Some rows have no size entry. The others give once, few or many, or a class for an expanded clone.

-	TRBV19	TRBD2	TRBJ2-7	TGTGCCAGTAGTATTAGCGGGAGGTCCTACGAGCAGTACTTC	CASSISGRSYEQYF
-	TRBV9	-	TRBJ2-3	TGTGCCAGCAGCGTAGCAGTAGCGTCGACCCTGGATACGCAGTATTTT	CASSVAVASTLDTQYF
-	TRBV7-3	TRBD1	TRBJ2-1	TGTGCCAGCAGCTCACCCGCTGGGACAGGGGGGAACAATGAGCAGTTCTTC	CASSSPAGTGGNNEQFF
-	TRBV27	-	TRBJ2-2	TGTGCCAGCAGACGACTAGACCCGAACACCGGGGAGCTGTTTTTT	CASRRLDPNTGELFF
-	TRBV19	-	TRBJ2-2	TGTGCCAGTAAGGAGGTCGCGAACACCGGGGAGCTGTTTTTT	CASKEVANTGELFF
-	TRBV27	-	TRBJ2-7	TGTGCCAGCAGTTTATCCTTATCCAGGTTTGAGACCCCCTACGAGCAGTACTTC	CASSLSLSRFETPYEQYF
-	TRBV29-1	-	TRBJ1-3	TGCAGCGTTCAAGTTAGCTCTGGAAACACCATATATTTT	CSVQVSSGNTIYF
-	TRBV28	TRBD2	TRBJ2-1	TGTGCCAGCAGCCGACTAGCCTCCTACAATGAGCAGTTCTTC	CASSRLASYNEQFF
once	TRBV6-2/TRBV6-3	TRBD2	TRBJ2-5	TGTGCCAGCAGTTACGCCTTAGCGGGGGGAGCAGAGACCCAGTACTTC	CASSYALAGGAETQYF
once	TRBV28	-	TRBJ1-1	TGTGCCAGCAGTTGGAGCACTGAAGCTTTCTTT	CASSWSTEAFF
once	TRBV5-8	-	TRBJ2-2	TGTGCCAGCAGCTTGTATGCAGGGTCAGGCGGGGAGCTGTTTTTT	CASSLYAGSGGELFF
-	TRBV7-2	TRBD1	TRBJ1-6	TGTGCCAGCAGCTTTGGCAGGGGGCAAGGTTCACCCCTCCACTTT	CASSFGRGQGSPLHF
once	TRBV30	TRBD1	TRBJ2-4	TGTGCCTGGAGTGCCCCCGGGACAGGGGGGGGGAACATTCAGTACTTC	CAWSAPGTGGGNIQYF
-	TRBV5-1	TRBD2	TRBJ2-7	TGCGCCAGCACCTGGGGTCCTTCAGCGGGGGCCTTCTCCTACGAGCAGTACTTC	CASTWGPSAGAFSYEQYF
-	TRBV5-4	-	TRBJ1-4	TGTGCCAGCAGCCGTCAGGGTCCTAATGAAAAACTGTTTTTT	CASSRQGPNEKLFF
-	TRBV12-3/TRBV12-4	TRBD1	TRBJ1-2	TGTGCCAGCAGTTTTAGGACAGGGCATAGCACCTTC	CASSFRTGHSTF
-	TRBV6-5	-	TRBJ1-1	TGTGCCAGCAGCGACAGGCCGAACACTGAAGCTTTCTTT	CASSDRPNTEAFF
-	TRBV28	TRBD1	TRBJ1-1	TGTGCCAGCAGCTTGCGGGCAGGGGGCTTTCCTAGATCTGCTTTCTTT	CASSLRAGGFPRSAFF
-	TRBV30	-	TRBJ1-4	TGTGCCTGGAGGCTTGGCAGTAATGAAAAACTGTTTTTT	CAWRLGSNEKLFF
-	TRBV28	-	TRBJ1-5	TGTGCCAGCAGTTTAGAATCAGGTTCTGCTAATCAGCCCCAGCATTTT	CASSLESGSANQPQHF
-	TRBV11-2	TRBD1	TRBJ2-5	TGTGCCACCTCACAGGGGGCAGAGACCCAGTACTTC	CATSQGAETQYF
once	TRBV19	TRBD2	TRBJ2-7	TGTGCCAGTACCTTGACTAGCGGTAGCTCCTACGAGCAGTACTTC	CASTLTSGSSYEQYF
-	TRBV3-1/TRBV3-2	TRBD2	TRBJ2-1	TGTGCCAGCAGCCCCCGGTCGGGACTAGTTGCTGGTGAGCAGTTCTTC	CASSPRSGLVAGEQFF
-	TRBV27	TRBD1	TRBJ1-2	TGTGCCAGCAGTTTCCGGGGACAGGGATCTGGCTATGGCTACACCTTC	CASSFRGQGSGYGYTF
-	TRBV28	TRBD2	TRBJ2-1	TGTGCCAGCAGTTTAGCCGGGACTAGCGGGAGGTGGGATCAGTTCTTC	CASSLAGTSGRWDQFF